A single sample is the source of the 8 T cell receptor beta chains below, sequenced in a study of blood T cell repertoires in COVID-19. TCRdb keeps only in-frame clones here, not all; method: immunoSEQ multiplex PCR. The sample has about 100,000 clones; 85% to 90% are singletons. The sample consisted of peripheral blood. All receptors come from a human donor in a cohort sampled during active COVID-19.

The chain combines TRBV14 with TRBJ1-1; 8 nucleotides match TRBD1. Germline assignment: CDR1 SGHDN and CDR2 FVKESK. The CDR3 spans 14 residues. The trim removed 4 bases at V and 4 bases at J, leaving 5 bases unmatched. The CDR3 nucleotides read TGTGCCAGCAGCCCCAGGGGGCTGGGCACTGAAGCTTTCTTT. It codes for CASSPRGLGTEAFF.

In nucleotides, the CDR3 is TGCGCCAGCAGTGGGACTAGCGGGAGTAGGACAGATACGCAGTATTTT. It yields the protein CASSGTSGSRTDTQYF. The genes are TRBV10-2 and TRBJ2-3; 13 positions match TRBD2. Germline V gene data show CDR1 as WSHSY and CDR2 as SAAADI. The CDR3 runs to 16 residues. V lost 4 bases, J lost 3 bases, and 4 bases stayed unmatched.

The chain recombines TRBV9 with TRBJ2-7, with unresolved D. Germline loops: CDR1 SGDLS, CDR2 YYNGEE. V gave up 4 bases and J gave up 7 bases, with 9 bases separating them. The CDR3 covers 11 residues. The CDR3 bases are TGTGCCAGCAGCTCAGGATGGGAGCAGTACTTC. It encodes CASSSGWEQYF.

The rearrangement uses TRBV7-2 and TRBJ2-7; TRBD1 might be the D (5 bases). The germline CDR1 and CDR2 sequences are SGHTA and FQGNSA. CDR3 length: 13 residues. The V end lost 5 bases, the J end lost 2 bases, and 10 bases lay between the germline ends. In DNA, the CDR3 is TGTGCCAGCAGCCACCGACAGACCTACGAGCAGTACTTC. Protein product: CASSHRQTYEQYF.

The genes are TRBV15 and TRBJ2-1, with 8 bases aligning to TRBD2. The CDR3 covers 14 residues. Trimming took 6 bases from V and 2 from J; bases not matched to a gene: 3. Germline lookup yields CDR1 LNHNV and CDR2 YYDKDF (reference sequence). The CDR3 nucleotides read TGTGCCACCAGTGCGGGACTAGCCTACAATGAGCAGTTCTTC. It codes for CATSAGLAYNEQFF.

Only one count was recorded for this clone. The gene calls are TRBV12-5 and TRBJ2-1; possibly TRBD2 for D (6 bases). CDR3 length equals 16 residues. CDR1 LGHNT and CDR2 FRNRAP come from the germline V gene. Trimming removed 4 bases from V and 8 bases from J, with 21 bases in between. CDR3 loop: CASGWAGLRGFDEQFF. DNA for the CDR3: TGTGCTAGTGGTTGGGCGGGACTCCGAGGGTTCGATGAGCAGTTCTTC.

This rearrangement joins TRBV11-2 to TRBJ2-7, with D possibly matching TRBD2 (6 bases). CDR3 size: 16 residues. Per germline, CDR1 SGHAT and CDR2 FQNNGV. The V end was cut by 2 bases, the J end by 0 bases, with 14 bases between. The CDR3 DNA follows: TGTGCCAGCAGCTTAACAGTGGGAGGTAGCTCCTACGAGCAGTACTTC. Protein product: CASSLTVGGSSYEQYF.

The chain joins TRBV5-5 to TRBJ1-5; the match to TRBD1 covers 8 bases. J lost 1 base, V lost 3 bases, and 3 bases had no gene match. The CDR3 runs 15 residues. Germline-derived CDR1 and CDR2 are SGHKS and YYEKEE (reference sequence). As DNA, the CDR3 is TGTGCCAGCAGCTCGTACAGGGGGAGCAATCAGCCCCAGCATTTT. Its protein is CASSSYRGSNQPQHF.